The 29 T cell receptor beta chains below were found in one sample sequenced in a study of T cells in Graves' hyperthyroidism and ophthalmopathy. RNA transcripts yielded amplified TCR beta CDR3 regions. An initial round of RT-PCR targeting the TCR CDR3 relied on the HTBI primer set. TCRdb re-analysed the multiplex PCR reads in MiXCR, keeping a single row per CDR3 protein. The top ten hold 3.8% of the sample, which has some 620,000 distinct CDR3 sequences, around 15% seen once. Sequencing was performed on blood. The receptor set was obtained from a woman in her thirties with Graves' hyperthyroidism.

This clonotype came up a few times. The J gene is TRBJ2-4, the V gene TRBV19, with 7 bases aligning to TRBD1. This CDR3 has 17 amino acids. The V gene end was trimmed by 7 bases and the J gene end by 1 base; junction bases not matched to a gene: 13. Germline CDR1 is LNHDA and CDR2 is SQIVND (reference sequence). CDR3 nucleotides: TGTGCCAGTACCCCGGGACAGCGGAATGAGGCCAAAAACATTCAGTACTTC. Its translation is CASTPGQRNEAKNIQYF.

CDR3 sequence reads: CAWHRLGRTDTQYF. The CDR3 coding sequence is TGTGCCTGGCACCGATTGGGCCGCACAGATACGCAGTATTTT. J is TRBJ2-3 and V is TRBV30; no definite D call. Germline-derived CDR1 and CDR2 are GTSNPN and SVGIG (reference sequence). The CDR3 consists of 14 residues. V was cut by 5 bases and J by 1 base, with 13 bases left in between.

This clonotype was detected many times. CDR3 protein: CSSQILTSNQETQYF. The DNA for the CDR3 is TGCAGTTCTCAAATTTTGACTAGCAACCAAGAGACCCAGTACTTC. This chain joins TRBV20-1 and TRBJ2-5; 7 nucleotides align to TRBD2. This CDR3 spans 15 amino acids. The germline V gene has CDR1 DFQATT and CDR2 SNEGSKA (reference sequence). Losses at the gene ends were 8 bases for V and 0 bases for J; bases not matched to a gene: 12.

V gene TRBV7-8 combines with J gene TRBJ2-3; D possibly uses TRBD1 or TRBD2 (5 bases each). V was trimmed by 6 bases and J by 7 bases, leaving 14 bases between them. The CDR3 totals 13 residues. Germline V gene sequence: CDR1 SGHVS, CDR2 FQNEAQ. This CDR3 is CASRAGWGNTQYF. CDR3 sequence (DNA): TGTGCCAGCAGAGCCGGTTGGGGGAATACGCAGTATTTT. The variable domain in full, with the rest retrieved from reference TRBV7-8 and TRBJ2-3, is GAGVSQSPRYKVAKRGQDVALRCDPISGHVSLFWYQQALGQGPEFLTYFQNEAQLDKSGLPSDRFFAERPEGSVSTLKIQRTQQEDSAVYLCASRAGWGNTQYFGPGTRLTVL.

This clonotype was counted ten times or more. The rearrangement joins TRBV6-1 to TRBJ2-3, with 8 bases lining up with TRBD1. Germline CDR1 is MNHNS and CDR2 is SASEGT. Germline trimming cut 5 bases from V and 5 bases from J; bases unmatched to any gene: 6. The CDR3 extends over 14 amino acids. The CDR3, as DNA: TGTGCCAGCAGTCGCAGGGGGCTGGTAGATACGCAGTATTTT. Protein: CASSRRGLVDTQYF.

In its sample, this clonotype was seen many times. V is TRBV20-1 and J is TRBJ2-3; perhaps TRBD1 as D (5 bases). Germline V gene data show CDR1 as DFQATT and CDR2 as SNEGSKA (reference sequence). The CDR3 totals 14 residues. The V end lost 6 bases, the J end lost 1 base, and 14 bases lay between the germline ends. The CDR3 DNA reads TGCAGTGCAAGCAGGGTTTTACGCACAGATACGCAGTATTTT. It specifies CSASRVLRTDTQYF.

The sample holds a few counts of this clonotype. The rearrangement links TRBV4-2 to TRBJ2-3; D gene ambiguous. CDR1 LGHNA and CDR2 YNFKEQ come from the germline V gene. The CDR3 sequence is 16 residues long. V lost 0 bases and J lost 3, with 13 bases in between. As DNA, the CDR3 is TGTGCCAGCAGCCAAGATGCGCCCACGAAGACAGATACGCAGTATTTT. This gives the protein CASSQDAPTKTDTQYF.

This clonotype has more than one count but fewer than ten. The rearrangement uses TRBV28 and TRBJ2-7; 8 bases fit TRBD2. V dropped 2 bases and J dropped 2; count of bases not matched to a gene: 8. The CDR3 runs to 16 residues. From germline, CDR1 is MDHEN and CDR2 SYDVKM. The CDR3 sequence: CASSLAGGPPTYEQYF. The CDR3 nucleotides are TGTGCCAGCAGTTTAGCGGGAGGCCCCCCGACCTACGAGCAGTACTTC. The complete variable domain, with remaining parts taken from reference TRBV28 and TRBJ2-7, reads DVKVTQSSRYLVKRTGEKVFLECVQDMDHENMFWYRQDPGLGLRLIYFSYDVKMKEKGDIPEGYSVSREKKERFSLILESASTNQTSMYLCASSLAGGPPTYEQYFGPGTRLTVT.

About this clonotype itself: This may be a read error: a much more frequent sequence differs by one nucleotide. V is TRBV2 and J is TRBJ2-7, with 10 bases that match TRBD1. V lost 10 bases to trimming and J lost 6 bases; unmatched junction nucleotides: 12. This CDR3 region has 14 residues. The germline V gene encodes CDR1 SNHLY and CDR2 FYNNEI. The CDR3 loop reads CATILRTGGVEQYF. The CDR3 DNA sequence: TGTGCCACTATACTCCGGACAGGGGGTGTCGAGCAGTACTTC.

This clonotype was seen only a few times. The chain is built from TRBV7-9 and TRBJ2-5; the match to TRBD2 covers 13 bases. The CDR3 length is 16 residues. From germline, CDR1 is SEHNR and CDR2 FQNEAQ (reference sequence). With 5 bases clipped from V and 2 bases from J, the junction kept 5 bases outside the gene matches. The CDR3 region is CASSHWTSGRQETQYF. In DNA, the CDR3 is TGTGCCAGCAGCCATTGGACTAGCGGGAGACAAGAGACCCAGTACTTC. Filled out from reference TRBV7-9 and TRBJ2-5, the complete variable domain reads DTGVSQNPRHKITKRGQNVTFRCDPISEHNRLYWYRQTLGQGPEFLTYFQNEAQLEKSRLLSDRFSAERPKGSFSTLEIQRTEQGDSAMYLCASSHWTSGRQETQYFGPGTRLLVL.

V and J are TRBV28 and TRBJ2-3, with 7 bases that match TRBD2. Germline CDR1 and CDR2: MDHEN and SYDVKM. Losses at the gene ends were 8 bases for V and 4 bases for J; bases not matched to a gene: 6. The CDR3 covers 13 residues. This CDR3 reads CASHKAGSDTQYF. Here the CDR3 DNA reads TGTGCCAGCCATAAAGCGGGGTCAGATACGCAGTATTTT.

This clonotype appeared a few times. The V call is TRBV20-1, the J call TRBJ2-3; D is undetermined. The germline V gene has CDR1 DFQATT and CDR2 SNEGSKA (reference sequence). The CDR3 is 10 residues long. Trimming removed 4 bases from V and 7 bases from J, with 6 bases in between. The CDR3 region is CSATVNTQYF. CDR3 bases: TGCAGTGCTACCGTAAATACGCAGTATTTT.

Worth noting for this clonotype: Sequence at one end of the junction differs from germline and may be a read error. This rearrangement joins TRBV20-1 to TRBJ2-2, with TRBD2 identical over 14 bases. Germline V gene sequence: CDR1 DFQATT, CDR2 SNEGSKA (reference sequence). The CDR3 runs to 17 residues. The CDR3 nucleotides read TGCAGTGTGAGCGGGACTAGCGGGAGAACGAACACCGGGCAGCTGTTTTTT. It translates to CSVSGTSGRTNTGQLFF.

This clonotype occurred many times. The chain recombines TRBV20-1 with TRBJ1-2; TRBD1 aligns across 9 bases. V gave up 5 bases and J gave up 8 bases; unmatched junction bases: 9. In germline, CDR1 is DFQATT, CDR2 SNEGSKA (reference sequence). This CDR3 has 13 amino acids. Written as DNA, the CDR3 is TGCAGTGCTTCTCGTACAGGGGGCAGGGGCTACACCTTC. It translates to CSASRTGGRGYTF.

This clonotype was picked up many times. The chain uses TRBV10-3 and TRBJ2-7; TRBD2 matches 7 bases. This CDR3 contains 14 residues. Germline CDR1 is ENHRY and CDR2 is SYGVKD. V lost 3 bases to trimming and J lost 3 bases; unmatched junction nucleotides: 5. The CDR3 sequence is CAISDRAGSYEQYF. CDR3 coding DNA: TGTGCCATCAGTGATCGAGCGGGAAGCTACGAGCAGTACTTC.

In this sample, this clonotype turned up a few times. The V gene is TRBV18, the J gene TRBJ1-2, with TRBD1 matching over 8 bases. The CDR3 consists of 14 residues. CDR1 KGHSH and CDR2 LQKENI come from the germline V gene. V shed 3 bases and J 8 bases; nucleotides not matched to a gene: 8. The CDR3 reads CASSPTGEGGGYTF. The CDR3 DNA reads as TGTGCCAGCTCACCGACAGGGGAAGGAGGCGGCTACACCTTC. Supplemented by reference TRBV18 and TRBJ1-2, the full variable domain reads NAGVMQNPRHLVRRRGQEARLRCSPMKGHSHVYWYRQLPEEGLKFMVYLQKENIIDESGMPKERFSAEFPKEGPSILRIQQVVRGDSAAYFCASSPTGEGGGYTFGSGTRLTVV.

The chain has TRBV20-1 and TRBJ2-3, with 11 bases aligning to TRBD1. Germline V gene sequence: CDR1 DFQATT, CDR2 SNEGSKA (reference sequence). The CDR3 loop spans 14 amino acids. J gave up 5 bases and V 0 bases, and 1 base lay outside the gene matches. DNA of the CDR3: TGCAGTGCTAGAGAGGACAGGGGGCAAGATACGCAGTATTTT. Its protein product is CSAREDRGQDTQYF.

This clonotype appeared many times. The rearrangement joins TRBV7-2 to TRBJ2-1, with 7 bases that match TRBD2. The length of the CDR3 is 16 residues. The trim removed 0 bases at V and 7 bases at J, leaving 9 bases unmatched. The germline CDR1 and CDR2 sequences are SGHTA and FQGNSA. The CDR3 DNA is TGTGCCAGCAGCTTAGCGCGGGAGCCTCTGGGAAATGAGCAGTTCTTC. Translating gives CASSLAREPLGNEQFF. Combining the CDR3 with reference TRBV7-2 and TRBJ2-1 gives the whole variable domain GAGVSQSPSNKVTEKGKDVELRCDPISGHTALYWYRQSLGQGLEFLIYFQGNSAPDKSGLPSDRFSAERTGGSVSTLTIQRTQQEDSAVYLCASSLAREPLGNEQFFGPGTRLTVL.

This clonotype was observed many times. The chain links TRBV11-2 to TRBJ2-1; a possible D gene is TRBD2 (6 bases). Germline-derived CDR1 and CDR2 are SGHAT and FQNNGV. This CDR3 spans 13 amino acids. Trimming pared 3 bases from V and 10 bases from J, leaving 13 bases between. CDR3 in amino acids: CASSLGLFVEQFF. The DNA of the CDR3 is TGTGCCAGCAGCTTGGGACTCTTCGTGGAGCAGTTCTTC.

The chain uses TRBV6-1 and TRBJ1-1; the D is unclear. The germline gives CDR1 MNHNS, CDR2 SASEGT. V was shortened by 8 bases and J by 4 bases, with 8 bases between the two germline ends. The CDR3 length is 11 residues. Here the CDR3 DNA reads TGTGCCAGCGGGCGTCTCACTGAAGCTTTCTTT. This gives the protein CASGRLTEAFF.

The V gene is TRBV19, the J gene TRBJ2-1; TRBD2 might be the D (6 bases). The CDR3 length is 13 residues. CDR1 is LNHDA and CDR2 is SQIVND in the germline V gene (reference sequence). The germline V and J ends were trimmed by 3 bases and 6 bases, with 9 bases remaining between them. Here the CDR3 reads CASSIGGINEQFF. As DNA, the CDR3 is TGTGCCAGTAGTATCGGGGGAATCAATGAGCAGTTCTTC.

This chain links TRBV7-9 with TRBJ2-1, with unresolved D. Trimming shortened V by 3 bases and J by 0 bases, and 12 bases separated the two germline ends. The CDR3 totals 16 residues. The V gene's germline CDR1 is SEHNR and CDR2 FQNEAQ (reference sequence). Written as DNA, the CDR3 is TGTGCCAGCAGCTTCGTAACTCCTCCCTCCTACAATGAGCAGTTCTTC. Translated, it gives CASSFVTPPSYNEQFF.

This clonotype was counted at least ten times. V is TRBV20-1 and J is TRBJ2-7, with D perhaps matching TRBD2 (5 bases). This CDR3 has 14 amino acids. Trimming took off 3 bases at V and 3 bases at J, with 15 bases between the two ends. CDR1 is DFQATT and CDR2 is SNEGSKA in the germline V gene (reference sequence). DNA for the CDR3: TGCAGTGCTAGCGGGCTCGGGGAAGGCTACGAGCAGTACTTC. Amino acids: CSASGLGEGYEQYF.

The V call is TRBV6-1, the J call TRBJ1-1, with 8 bases matching TRBD1. The CDR3 runs 13 residues. Unmatched junction bases numbered 7, after V lost 2 bases and J lost 11 bases. The germline V gene has CDR1 MNHNS and CDR2 SASEGT. The CDR3 DNA reads TGTGCCAGCAGTGAACGGCAGGGGGCTTATGCTTTCTTT. Amino acid sequence: CASSERQGAYAFF.

This clonotype was recorded at least ten times. V usage is TRBV6-1 and J usage is TRBJ1-1; D is ambiguous. This CDR3 is 14 amino acids long. Germline CDR1 reads MNHNS; CDR2 reads SASEGT. The ends were cut back, 5 bases at V and 4 bases at J, with 14 bases in the middle. The CDR3, as DNA: TGTGCCAGCAGTTTGGAAGCTCGGGGCACTGAAGCTTTCTTT. Its protein is CASSLEARGTEAFF.

This clonotype was seen repeatedly, ten times or more. The CDR3 nucleotides are TGCAGTGCTAGAGATGTACTAGCGGGAGTTTTGTCCTACAATGAGCAGTTCTTC. Translated, it gives CSARDVLAGVLSYNEQFF. The rearrangement uses TRBV20-1 and TRBJ2-1, with 11 bases that match TRBD2. Germline loops: CDR1 DFQATT, CDR2 SNEGSKA (reference sequence). V lost 0 bases, J lost 1 base, and 8 bases stayed unmatched. The CDR3 runs 18 residues.

At least ten counts were recorded for this clonotype. The chain uses TRBV11-2 and TRBJ2-1, with TRBD2 as a possible D gene (6 bases). Looked up from germline, CDR1 is SGHAT and CDR2 is FQNNGV. The CDR3 has 15 amino acids. Trimming pared 1 base from V and 4 bases from J, leaving 11 bases between. CDR3 region: CASSLARETYNEQFF. The DNA for the CDR3 is TGTGCCAGCAGCTTAGCCCGGGAGACGTACAATGAGCAGTTCTTC. Full variable domain (remainder filled in from reference TRBV11-2 and TRBJ2-1): EAGVAQSPRYKIIEKRQSVAFWCNPISGHATLYWYQQILGQGPKLLIQFQNNGVVDDSQLPKDRFSAERLKGVDSTLKIQPAKLEDSAVYLCASSLARETYNEQFFGPGTRLTVL.

This clonotype came up a few times. The genes are TRBV29-1 and TRBJ2-3; unclear D gene. CDR3 size: 16 residues. Germline V CDR1 and CDR2: SQVTM, ANQGSEA. V was clipped by 1 base and J by 0 bases, with 14 bases between them. Here the CDR3 reads CSVEGSAVDSTDTQYF. The CDR3 bases are TGCAGCGTTGAAGGAAGCGCTGTAGACAGCACAGATACGCAGTATTTT.

This clonotype has only a few counts. The genes are TRBV7-2 and TRBJ2-6, with D tentatively TRBD1 (6 bases). CDR1 is SGHTA and CDR2 is FQGNSA in the germline V gene. Trimming pared 5 bases from V and 4 bases from J, leaving 12 bases between. The CDR3 length is 15 residues. As DNA, the CDR3 is TGTGCCAGCAGCCGCAGGGGTTCGGGGGCCAACGTCCTGACTTTC. It encodes CASSRRGSGANVLTF.